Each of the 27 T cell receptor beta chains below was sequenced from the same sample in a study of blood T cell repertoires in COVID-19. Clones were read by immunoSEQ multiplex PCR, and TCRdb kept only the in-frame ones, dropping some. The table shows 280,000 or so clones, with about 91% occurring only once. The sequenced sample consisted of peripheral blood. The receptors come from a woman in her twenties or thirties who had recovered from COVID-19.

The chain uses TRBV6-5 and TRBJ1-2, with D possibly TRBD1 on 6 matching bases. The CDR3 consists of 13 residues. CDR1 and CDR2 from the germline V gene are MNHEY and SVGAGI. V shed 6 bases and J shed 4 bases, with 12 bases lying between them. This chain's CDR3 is CASSAGQFYGYTF. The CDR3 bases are TGTGCCAGCAGCGCTGGACAGTTCTATGGCTACACCTTC.

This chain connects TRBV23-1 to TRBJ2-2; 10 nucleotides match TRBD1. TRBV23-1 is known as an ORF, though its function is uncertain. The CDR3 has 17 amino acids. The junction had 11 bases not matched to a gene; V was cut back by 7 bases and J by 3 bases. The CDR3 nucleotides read TGCGCCAGCACGACGCCGGGGACAGGGGAGGACACCGGGGAGCTGTTTTTT. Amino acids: CASTTPGTGEDTGELFF.

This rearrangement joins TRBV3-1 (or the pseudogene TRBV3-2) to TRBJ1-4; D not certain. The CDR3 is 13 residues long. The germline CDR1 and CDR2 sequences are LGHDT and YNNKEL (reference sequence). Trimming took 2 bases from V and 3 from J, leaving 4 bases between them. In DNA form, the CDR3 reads TGTGCCAGCAGCCAACTTTCTAATGAAAAACTGTTTTTT. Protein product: CASSQLSNEKLFF.

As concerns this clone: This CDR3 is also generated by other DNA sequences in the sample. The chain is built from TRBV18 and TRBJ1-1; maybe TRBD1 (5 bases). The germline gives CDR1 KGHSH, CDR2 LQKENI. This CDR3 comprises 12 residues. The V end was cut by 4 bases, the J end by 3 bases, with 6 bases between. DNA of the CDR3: TGTGCCAGCTCACTCAGGGACACTGAAGCTTTCTTT. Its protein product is CASSLRDTEAFF.

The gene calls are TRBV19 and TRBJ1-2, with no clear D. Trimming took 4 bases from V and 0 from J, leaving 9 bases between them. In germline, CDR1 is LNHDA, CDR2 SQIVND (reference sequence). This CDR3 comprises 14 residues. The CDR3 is CASSTASTNYGYTF. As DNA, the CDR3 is TGTGCCAGTAGTACAGCGTCGACTAACTATGGCTACACCTTC. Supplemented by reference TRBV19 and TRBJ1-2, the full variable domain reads DGGITQSPKYLFRKEGQNVTLSCEQNLNHDAMYWYRQDPGQGLRLIYYSQIVNDFQKGDIAEGYSVSREKKESFPLTVTSAQKNPTAFYLCASSTASTNYGYTFGSGTRLTVV.

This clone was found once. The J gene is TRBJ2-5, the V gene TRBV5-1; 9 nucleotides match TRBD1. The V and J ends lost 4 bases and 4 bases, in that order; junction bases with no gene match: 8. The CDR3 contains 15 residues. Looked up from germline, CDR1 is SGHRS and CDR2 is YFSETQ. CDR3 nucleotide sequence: TGCGCCAGCAGCGCGGGACAGGGAAGAGGAGAGACCCAGTACTTC. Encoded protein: CASSAGQGRGETQYF.

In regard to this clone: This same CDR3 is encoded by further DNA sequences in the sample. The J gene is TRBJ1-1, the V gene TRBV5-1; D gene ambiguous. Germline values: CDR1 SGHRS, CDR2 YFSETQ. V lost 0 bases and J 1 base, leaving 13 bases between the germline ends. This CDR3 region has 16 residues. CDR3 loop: CASSLEGPAENTEAFF. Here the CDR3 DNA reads TGCGCCAGCAGCTTGGAGGGTCCAGCGGAGAACACTGAAGCTTTCTTT.

This CDR3 reads CAWTGAYEQYF. In DNA, the CDR3 is TGTGCCTGGACAGGGGCCTACGAGCAGTACTTC. The rearrangement links TRBV30 to TRBJ2-7, with a tentative D call TRBD1 (6 bases). Trimming pared 4 bases from V and 2 bases from J, leaving 6 bases between. The CDR3 runs to 11 residues. Germline loops: CDR1 GTSNPN, CDR2 SVGIG (reference sequence). Looking up the rest from reference TRBV30 and TRBJ2-7 gives the full variable domain: SQTIHQWPATLVQPVGSPLSLECTVEGTSNPNLYWYRQAAGRGLQLLFYSVGIGQISSEVPQNLSASRPQDRQFILSSKKLLLSDSGFYLCAWTGAYEQYFGPGTRLTVT.

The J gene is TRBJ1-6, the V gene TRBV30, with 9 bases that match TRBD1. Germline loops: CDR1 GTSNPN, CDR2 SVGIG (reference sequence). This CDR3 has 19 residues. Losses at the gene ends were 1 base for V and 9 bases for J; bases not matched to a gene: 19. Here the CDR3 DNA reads TGTGCCTGGAGTGAGTTGAGGGACAGGGAGGCCCTAAGGGGTTCACCCCTCCACTTT. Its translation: CAWSELRDREALRGSPLHF.

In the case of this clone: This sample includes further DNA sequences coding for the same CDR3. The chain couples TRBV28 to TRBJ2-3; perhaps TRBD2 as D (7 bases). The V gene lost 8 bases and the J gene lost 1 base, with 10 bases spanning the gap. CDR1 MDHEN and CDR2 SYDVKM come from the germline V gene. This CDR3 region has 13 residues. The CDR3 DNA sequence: TGTGCCAGCGGAGGGGGGGGCACAGATACGCAGTATTTT. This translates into CASGGGGTDTQYF.

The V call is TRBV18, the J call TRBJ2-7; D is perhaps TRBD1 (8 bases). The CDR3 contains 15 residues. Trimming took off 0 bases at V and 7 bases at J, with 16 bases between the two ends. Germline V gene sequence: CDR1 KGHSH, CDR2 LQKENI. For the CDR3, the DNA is TGTGCCAGCTCACCACCGACAGGGGCCGGGGGGGAGCAGTACTTC. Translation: CASSPPTGAGGEQYF.

The CDR3 region has the DNA TGTGCCAGCAGTCCAGGACAGGGGGGTTTCGCTGAAGCTTTCTTT. This codes for CASSPGQGGFAEAFF. V usage is TRBV28 and J usage is TRBJ1-1; 10 bases map to TRBD1. The V gene's germline CDR1 is MDHEN and CDR2 SYDVKM. Trimming took 5 bases from V and 6 from J; bases not matched to a gene: 9. The CDR3 totals 15 residues.

The CDR3 nucleotides are TGTGCCAGCAGCGTAGCCTGGGGGACATCACCCCTCCACTTT. Translated: CASSVAWGTSPLHF. V and J are TRBV9 and TRBJ1-6; tentative D call: TRBD1 (6 bases). V was clipped by 0 bases and J by 10 bases, with 11 bases between them. CDR1 and CDR2 (germline): SGDLS, YYNGEE. This CDR3 is built from 14 residues.

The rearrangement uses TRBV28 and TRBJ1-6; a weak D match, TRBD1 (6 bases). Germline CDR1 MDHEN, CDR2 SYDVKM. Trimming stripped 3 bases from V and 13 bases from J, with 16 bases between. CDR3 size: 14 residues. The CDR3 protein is CASSFGQTSTPLHF. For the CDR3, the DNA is TGTGCCAGCAGTTTTGGACAGACCTCGACCCCCCTCCACTTT. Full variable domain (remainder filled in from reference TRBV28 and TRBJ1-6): DVKVTQSSRYLVKRTGEKVFLECVQDMDHENMFWYRQDPGLGLRLIYFSYDVKMKEKGDIPEGYSVSREKKERFSLILESASTNQTSMYLCASSFGQTSTPLHFGNGTRLTVT.

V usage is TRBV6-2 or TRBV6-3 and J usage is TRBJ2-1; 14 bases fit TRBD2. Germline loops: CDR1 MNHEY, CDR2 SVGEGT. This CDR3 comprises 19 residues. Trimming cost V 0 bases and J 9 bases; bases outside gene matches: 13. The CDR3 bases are TGTGCCAGCAGTTACTCACTCTGGAGACTAGCGGGGGGGCAAGGTGAGCAGTTCTTC. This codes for CASSYSLWRLAGGQGEQFF.

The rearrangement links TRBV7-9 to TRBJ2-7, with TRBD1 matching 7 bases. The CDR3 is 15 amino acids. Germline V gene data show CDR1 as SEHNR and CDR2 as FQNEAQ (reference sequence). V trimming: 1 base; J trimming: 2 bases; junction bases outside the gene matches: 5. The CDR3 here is CASSLDGTGAYEQYF. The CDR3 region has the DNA TGTGCCAGCAGCTTAGATGGCACAGGGGCCTACGAGCAGTACTTC.

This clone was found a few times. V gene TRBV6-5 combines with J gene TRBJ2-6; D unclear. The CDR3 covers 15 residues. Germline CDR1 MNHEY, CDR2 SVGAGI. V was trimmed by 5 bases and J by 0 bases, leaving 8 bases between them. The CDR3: CASSMYSSGANVLTF. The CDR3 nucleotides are TGTGCCAGCAGTATGTATAGCTCTGGGGCCAACGTCCTGACTTTC.

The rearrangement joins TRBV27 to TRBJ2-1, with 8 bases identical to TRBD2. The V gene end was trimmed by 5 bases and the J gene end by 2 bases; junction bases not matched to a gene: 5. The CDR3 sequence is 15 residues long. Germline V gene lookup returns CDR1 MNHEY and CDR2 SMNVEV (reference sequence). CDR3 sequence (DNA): TGTGCCAGCAGTCCCGGGGGGGACCCCTACAATGAGCAGTTCTTC. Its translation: CASSPGGDPYNEQFF.

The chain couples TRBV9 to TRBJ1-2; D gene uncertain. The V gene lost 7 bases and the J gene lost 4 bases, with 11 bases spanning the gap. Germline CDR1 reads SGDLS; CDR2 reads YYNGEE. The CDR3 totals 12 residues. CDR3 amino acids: CASAGGFYGYTF. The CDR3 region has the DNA TGTGCCAGCGCGGGCGGGTTCTATGGCTACACCTTC.

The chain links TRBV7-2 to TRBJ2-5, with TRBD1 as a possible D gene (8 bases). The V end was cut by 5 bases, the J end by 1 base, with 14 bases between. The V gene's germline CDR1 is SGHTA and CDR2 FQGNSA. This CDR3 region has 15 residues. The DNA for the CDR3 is TGTGCCAGCAGCCAACAGGGGGGGCCCCAAGAGACCCAGTACTTC. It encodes CASSQQGGPQETQYF.

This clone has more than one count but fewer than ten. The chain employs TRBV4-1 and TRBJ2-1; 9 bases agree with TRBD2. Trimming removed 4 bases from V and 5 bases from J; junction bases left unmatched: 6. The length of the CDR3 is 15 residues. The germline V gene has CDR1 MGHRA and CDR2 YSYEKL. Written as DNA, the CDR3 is TGCGCCAGCAGCCGGGCGGGGGGGCTGAACAATGAGCAGTTCTTC. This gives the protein CASSRAGGLNNEQFF.

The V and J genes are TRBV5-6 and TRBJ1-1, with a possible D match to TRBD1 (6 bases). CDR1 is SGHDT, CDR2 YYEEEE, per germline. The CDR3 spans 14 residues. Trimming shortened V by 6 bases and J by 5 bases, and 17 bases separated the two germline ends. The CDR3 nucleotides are TGTGCCAGCATTCCTCGGGGGGCTGAGACTGAAGCTTTCTTT. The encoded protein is CASIPRGAETEAFF.

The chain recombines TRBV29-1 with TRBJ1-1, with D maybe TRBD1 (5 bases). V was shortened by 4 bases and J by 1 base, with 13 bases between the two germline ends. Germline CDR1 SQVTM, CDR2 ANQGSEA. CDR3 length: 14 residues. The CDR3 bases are TGCAGCGTTGTTTACAGGCTCCAGAACACTGAAGCTTTCTTT. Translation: CSVVYRLQNTEAFF.

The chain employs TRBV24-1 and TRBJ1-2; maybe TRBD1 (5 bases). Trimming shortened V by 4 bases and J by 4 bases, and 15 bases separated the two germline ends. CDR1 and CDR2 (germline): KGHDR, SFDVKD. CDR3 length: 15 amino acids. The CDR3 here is CATSDSQGLGYGYTF. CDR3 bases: TGTGCCACCAGTGACTCCCAGGGACTCGGCTATGGCTACACCTTC.

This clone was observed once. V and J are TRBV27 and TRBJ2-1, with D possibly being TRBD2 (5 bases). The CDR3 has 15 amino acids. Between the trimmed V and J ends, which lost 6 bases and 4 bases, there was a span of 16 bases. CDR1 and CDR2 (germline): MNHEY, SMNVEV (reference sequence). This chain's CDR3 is CASSPGLPWYNEQFF. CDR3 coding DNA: TGTGCCAGCAGCCCTGGACTCCCATGGTACAATGAGCAGTTCTTC.

This CDR3 is CARTGGMAWNTEAFF. The CDR3, as DNA: TGTGCCAGGACAGGGGGCATGGCATGGAACACTGAAGCTTTCTTT. V gene TRBV27 combines with J gene TRBJ1-1; 10 positions agree with TRBD1. Trimming took 9 bases from V and 1 from J; bases not matched to a gene: 8. The V gene's germline CDR1 is MNHEY and CDR2 SMNVEV (reference sequence). CDR3 length: 15 amino acids.

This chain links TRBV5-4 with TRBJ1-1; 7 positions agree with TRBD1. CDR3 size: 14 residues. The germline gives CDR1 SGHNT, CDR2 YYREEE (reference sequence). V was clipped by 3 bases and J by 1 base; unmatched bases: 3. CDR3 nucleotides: TGTGCCAGCAGCTCTCAGGGGGGGAACACTGAAGCTTTCTTT. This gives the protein CASSSQGGNTEAFF. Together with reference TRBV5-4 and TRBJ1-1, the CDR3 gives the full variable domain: ETGVTQSPTHLIKTRGQQVTLRCSSQSGHNTVSWYQQALGQGPQFIFQYYREEENGRGNFPPRFSGLQFPNYSSELNVNALELDDSALYLCASSSQGGNTEAFFGQGTRLTVV.